The present TCR beta chain was sequenced within a study of blood T cell repertoires in COVID-19. In the study overall: Some COVID-19 samples were acute and others convalescent; all came from the United States, Italy and Spain.

This CDR3 is built from 15 residues. Germline lookup yields CDR1 SGHNT and CDR2 YYREEE (reference sequence). A note on this clone: The junction departs from the called germline gene at one end, perhaps through a read error.

The data were produced by immunoSEQ multiplex PCR, yet TCRdb's version contains in-frame clones alone and is incomplete. The repertoire consists of hundreds of thousands of clones, with 80% to 90% occurring once and the leading ten covering roughly 6.6%. Seattle's cohort entered during active infection and was followed longitudinally. Sequenced sample: peripheral blood. The chain links TRBV5-4 to TRBJ1-5; TRBD1 agrees at 10 bases. The TCR was taken from a woman aged 55-70 years with COVID-19, enrolled during active disease. CDR3: CASSLAGQGDQPQHF. CDR3 nucleotides: TGTGCCAGCAGTTTGGCCGGACAGGGGGATCAGCCCCAGCATTTT.